Described below is a single T cell receptor beta chain sequence and its context. The antigen is unknown. When replicate PCRs were run on sorted subsets, they used approximately 0.2 ug DNA, some 29,000 T cell genomes. Repertoires were generated with immunoSEQ multiplex PCR, while TCRdb's copy carries only in-frame clones and drops some. The data hold approximately 2.1 million clones, with approximately 95% observed a single time. The data originate from a study of shared clonotypes between healthy human individuals. Study-wide results and limits: In general, naive subsets displayed greater estimated richness than memory subsets did. Clonotypes which were not shared had lower generation probabilities than clonotypes that all four donors shared.

CD4+ cells yielded CD45RA+ naive and CD45RA-negative memory subsets. Germline CDR1 is MNHNY and CDR2 is SVGAGI (reference sequence). J lost 2 bases, V lost 6 bases, and 3 bases had no gene match. This CDR3 is 15 amino acids long. Sequencing used naive CD4+ T cells from PBMCs. The subset denotes: CD45RA+ positively selected. This TCR was sampled from a man between 18 and 35 years old in good health. Some clones in this sample may be carry-over from other donors' samples. This chain links TRBV6-6 with TRBJ2-1, with TRBD2 matching 11 bases. The CDR3 coding sequence is TGTGCCAGCAGGCCGGGACTAGCGGCCTACAATGAGCAGTTCTTC. As protein: CASRPGLAAYNEQFF.